The 21 T cell receptor beta chains presented below share a single source sample, sequenced in a study of cytomegalovirus exposure and HLA in healthy donors. The data were produced by immunoSEQ multiplex PCR, yet TCRdb's version contains in-frame clones alone and is incomplete. The sample lists 50,000 to 80,000 clones, 85% to 95% seen once, with roughly 6.3% in the top ten. The sample consisted of PBMCs. These receptors came from a woman aged 18-30 years in good health and CMV-seropositive.

The chain recombines TRBV13 with TRBJ2-1; no reliable D call. V shed 5 bases and J shed 3 bases, with 17 bases lying between them. The CDR3 extends over 16 amino acids. The V gene's germline CDR1 is PRHDT and CDR2 FYEKMQ (reference sequence). The CDR3: CASSQTLVGFYNEQFF. The DNA of the CDR3 is TGTGCCAGCAGCCAGACCCTAGTAGGATTCTACAATGAGCAGTTCTTC. The full variable domain, rest sourced from reference TRBV13 and TRBJ2-1, is AAGVIQSPRHLIKEKRETATLKCYPIPRHDTVYWYQQGPGQDPQFLISFYEKMQSDKGSIPDRFSAQQFSDYHSELNMSSLELGDSALYFCASSQTLVGFYNEQFFGPGTRLTVL.

The chain recombines TRBV28 with TRBJ1-1, with a tentative D call TRBD1 (6 bases). CDR3 length: 18 residues. Germline V gene lookup returns CDR1 MDHEN and CDR2 SYDVKM. The V and J ends lost 5 bases and 9 bases respectively, with 31 bases between them. The CDR3 here is CASSHYRGGGMVRSKAFF. In DNA form, the CDR3 reads TGTGCCAGCAGTCATTATCGGGGAGGGGGTATGGTTCGATCGAAAGCTTTCTTT.

The count of this clone is one. The chain recombines TRBV5-1 with TRBJ2-2, with D tentatively TRBD1 (5 bases). V lost 3 bases and J 4 bases, leaving 19 bases between the germline ends. The CDR3 has 17 residues. The germline CDR1 and CDR2 sequences are SGHRS and YFSETQ. CDR3 sequence reads: CASSYRSRGQGTGELFF. CDR3 nucleotide sequence: TGCGCCAGCAGCTACCGGAGTAGGGGCCAAGGCACCGGGGAGCTGTTTTTT.

The sample holds one count of this clone. The chain is built from TRBV30 and TRBJ1-5; no reliable D call. From germline, CDR1 is GTSNPN and CDR2 SVGIG (reference sequence). The CDR3 is made up of 12 amino acids. The V gene lost 0 bases and the J gene lost 8 bases, with 8 bases spanning the gap. For the CDR3, the DNA is TGTGCCTGGAGTGTATGGGGAGAGCCCCAGCATTTT. Protein: CAWSVWGEPQHF.

A word on this clone: The sample contains more than one DNA sequence encoding this CDR3. The genes are TRBV7-9 and TRBJ2-1; 7 bases line up with TRBD2. The germline V gene encodes CDR1 SEHNR and CDR2 FQNEAQ (reference sequence). This CDR3 is built from 16 residues. V lost 1 base to trimming and J lost 0 bases; unmatched junction nucleotides: 3. The CDR3 loop is CASSLERGSSYNEQFF. CDR3 DNA sequence: TGTGCCAGCAGCTTAGAACGCGGGAGCTCCTACAATGAGCAGTTCTTC.

This chain connects TRBV4-1 to TRBJ1-2; 8 nucleotides align to TRBD1. Germline V lookup: CDR1 MGHRA, CDR2 YSYEKL. There are 16 residues in the CDR3. V shed 2 bases, J shed 2 bases, and the junction held 7 bases outside the gene matches. The CDR3 reads CASSQITGGLNYGYTF. DNA for the CDR3: TGCGCCAGCAGCCAAATCACAGGGGGACTAAACTATGGCTACACCTTC.

The J gene is TRBJ1-2, the V gene TRBV5-4; tentative D call: TRBD1 (6 bases). Germline assignment: CDR1 SGHNT and CDR2 YYREEE (reference sequence). V lost 2 bases and J 6 bases, leaving 11 bases between the germline ends. The CDR3 runs 13 residues. The chain's CDR3 is CASSFPTGNGYTF. The CDR3 DNA is TGTGCCAGCAGCTTCCCTACAGGGAATGGCTACACCTTC.

V is TRBV7-9 and J is TRBJ2-5; 8 nucleotides match TRBD2. Per germline, CDR1 SEHNR and CDR2 FQNEAQ (reference sequence). The V segment lost 5 bases and the J segment 9 bases; nucleotides outside the gene matches: 8. This CDR3 contains 13 residues. CDR3 sequence: CASSGREGVSQYF. The CDR3 coding sequence is TGTGCCAGCAGCGGCCGGGAGGGGGTGTCCCAGTACTTC.

The gene calls are TRBV9 and TRBJ1-6; 9 nucleotides match TRBD1. The V gene's germline CDR1 is SGDLS and CDR2 YYNGEE. The CDR3 contains 15 residues. Trimming took 3 bases from V and 9 from J; bases not matched to a gene: 7. The CDR3 DNA reads TGTGCCAGCAGCGCCTCGGGACAGGGTACTTCACCCCTCCACTTT. This translates into CASSASGQGTSPLHF.

The chain couples TRBV27 to TRBJ2-3; unclear D gene. The V end lost 6 bases, the J end lost 2 bases, and 9 bases lay between the germline ends. Germline CDR1 is MNHEY and CDR2 is SMNVEV (reference sequence). The length of the CDR3 is 13 residues. CDR3 sequence reads: CASRTGFTDTQYF. The CDR3 coding sequence is TGTGCCAGCAGAACCGGTTTCACAGATACGCAGTATTTT.

This clone has just one count. The chain is built from TRBV7-6 and TRBJ2-5; TRBD2 matches at 9 bases. Germline-derived CDR1 and CDR2 are SGHVS and FNYEAQ. The CDR3 has 16 amino acids. Unmatched junction bases numbered 9, after V lost 3 bases and J lost 4 bases. The CDR3 bases are TGTGCCAGCAGCTTCCACTTGGCGGGAGGGATAGAGACCCAGTACTTC. Amino acid sequence: CASSFHLAGGIETQYF. The full variable domain, completed using reference TRBV7-6 and TRBJ2-5, is GAGVSQSPRYKVTKRGQDVALRCDPISGHVSLYWYRQALGQGPEFLTYFNYEAQQDKSGLPNDRFSAERPEGSISTLTIQRTEQRDSAMYRCASSFHLAGGIETQYFGPGTRLLVL.

The CDR3 is CAAKGVRQKTRYEQYF. The CDR3 DNA is TGTGCCGCCAAGGGGGTCCGACAGAAAACTCGTTACGAGCAGTACTTC. The chain couples TRBV30 to TRBJ2-7; tentatively, D is TRBD1 (6 bases). Germline V gene sequence: CDR1 GTSNPN, CDR2 SVGIG (reference sequence). Trimming left V 8 bases short and J 4 bases short, with 27 bases between. This CDR3 is 16 amino acids long.

This clone is deemed medium-sized. J is TRBJ2-1 and V is TRBV5-6; perhaps TRBD2 as D (7 bases). Deletions cut 0 bases from V and 8 bases from J, with 18 bases between. This CDR3 spans 16 amino acids. Per germline, CDR1 SGHDT and CDR2 YYEEEE. CDR3 nucleotide sequence: TGTGCCAGCAGCTTGGGTGCGGGGGCGGTGGAATATGAGCAGTTCTTC. It encodes CASSLGAGAVEYEQFF.

The chain is built from TRBV7-2 and TRBJ2-7, with TRBD1 matching 7 bases. Germline CDR1 and CDR2: SGHTA and FQGNSA. V shed 5 bases, J shed 5 bases, and the junction held 9 bases outside the gene matches. This CDR3 has 14 residues. Here the CDR3 DNA reads TGTGCCAGCAGCCCCCTCCAGGGGGACGACGAGCAGTACTTC. Translation gives CASSPLQGDDEQYF. The whole variable domain, remainder taken from reference TRBV7-2 and TRBJ2-7, is GAGVSQSPSNKVTEKGKDVELRCDPISGHTALYWYRQSLGQGLEFLIYFQGNSAPDKSGLPSDRFSAERTGGSVSTLTIQRTQQEDSAVYLCASSPLQGDDEQYFGPGTRLTVT.

The chain uses TRBV5-1 and TRBJ1-4, with 9 bases fitting TRBD1. Germline CDR1 is SGHRS and CDR2 is YFSETQ. This CDR3 has 15 residues. V lost 6 bases to trimming and J lost 6 bases; unmatched junction nucleotides: 9. CDR3 bases: TGCGCCAGCAACGTCCGGGACAGGGTGGATGAAAAACTGTTTTTT. Its translation is CASNVRDRVDEKLFF.

The J gene is TRBJ2-4, the V gene TRBV13; D remains unclear. CDR1 is PRHDT, CDR2 FYEKMQ, per germline (reference sequence). CDR3 length: 17 amino acids. Trimming took 1 base from V and 0 from J, leaving 13 bases between them. For the CDR3, the DNA is TGTGCCAGCAGCTTAGACGAGACTCCTCTAGCCAAAAACATTCAGTACTTC. This sequence encodes CASSLDETPLAKNIQYF. Based on the CDR3 plus reference TRBV13 and TRBJ2-4, the full variable domain is AAGVIQSPRHLIKEKRETATLKCYPIPRHDTVYWYQQGPGQDPQFLISFYEKMQSDKGSIPDRFSAQQFSDYHSELNMSSLELGDSALYFCASSLDETPLAKNIQYFGAGTRLSVL.

V gene TRBV27 combines with J gene TRBJ2-1, with D perhaps TRBD2 (5 bases). CDR1 is MNHEY, CDR2 SMNVEV, per germline (reference sequence). The CDR3 contains 14 residues. V lost 8 bases to trimming and J lost 0 bases, with 11 bases between them. CDR3 DNA: TGTGCCAGCGCGTCAGGAGGCTCCTACAATGAGCAGTTCTTC. Its protein is CASASGGSYNEQFF.

The chain couples TRBV19 to TRBJ1-1; unclear D gene. Looked up from germline, CDR1 is LNHDA and CDR2 is SQIVND (reference sequence). The CDR3 is 12 amino acids. V was clipped by 7 bases and J by 5 bases, with 11 bases between them. DNA for the CDR3: TGTGCCAGTACCCGAACAAGAACTGAAGCTTTCTTT. Protein sequence: CASTRTRTEAFF.

The chain combines TRBV27 with TRBJ2-2; tentative D call: TRBD2 (5 bases). V lost 6 bases and J 7 bases, leaving 15 bases between the germline ends. There are 14 residues in the CDR3. The germline V gene has CDR1 MNHEY and CDR2 SMNVEV (reference sequence). The CDR3, as DNA: TGTGCCAGCAGAATCGCGCAGGAGGTCGGGGAGCTGTTTTTT. It encodes CASRIAQEVGELFF.

CDR3 amino acids: CASSEGDRGNQPQHF. CDR3 bases: TGTGCCAGCAGCGAGGGGGACAGGGGCAATCAGCCCCAGCATTTT. This chain connects TRBV2 to TRBJ1-5, with 9 bases matching TRBD1. V was pared by 6 bases and J by 2 bases, with 5 bases of the junction left unmatched. The CDR3 spans 15 residues. The germline CDR1 and CDR2 sequences are SNHLY and FYNNEI.

The CDR3 sequence is CAISADGGDQPQHF. In nucleotides, the CDR3 is TGTGCCATCAGTGCGGACGGAGGGGATCAGCCCCAGCATTTT. The chain has TRBV10-3 and TRBJ1-5; tentative D call: TRBD1 (5 bases). The V gene lost 4 bases and the J gene lost 5 bases, with 12 bases spanning the gap. Germline-derived CDR1 and CDR2 are ENHRY and SYGVKD. The CDR3 covers 14 residues.